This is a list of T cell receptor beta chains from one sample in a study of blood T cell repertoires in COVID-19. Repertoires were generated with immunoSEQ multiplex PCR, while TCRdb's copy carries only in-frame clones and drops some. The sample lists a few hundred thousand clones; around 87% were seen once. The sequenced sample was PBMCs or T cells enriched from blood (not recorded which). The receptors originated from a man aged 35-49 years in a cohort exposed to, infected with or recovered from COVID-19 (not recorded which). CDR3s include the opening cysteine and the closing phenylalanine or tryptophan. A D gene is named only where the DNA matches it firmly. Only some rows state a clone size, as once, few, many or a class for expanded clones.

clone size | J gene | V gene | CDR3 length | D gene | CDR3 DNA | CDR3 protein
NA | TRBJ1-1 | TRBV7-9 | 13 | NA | TGTGCCAGCAAATGGCTAGGTGGAACTGAAGCTTTCTTT | CASKWLGGTEAFF
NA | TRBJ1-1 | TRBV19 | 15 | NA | TGTGCCAGTGTTAATACCGGGTCCCTGAACACTGAAGCTTTCTTT | CASVNTGSLNTEAFF
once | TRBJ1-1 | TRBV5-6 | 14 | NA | TGTGCCAGCAGCTTGGAGAGGTTTGGGACTGAAGCTTTCTTT | CASSLERFGTEAFF
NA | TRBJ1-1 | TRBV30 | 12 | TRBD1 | TGTGCCTTTGACAGGGGGCACACTGAAGCTTTCTTT | CAFDRGHTEAFF
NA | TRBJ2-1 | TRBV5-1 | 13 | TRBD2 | TGCGCCAGCAGCTCGGGACTAGGGACGGAGCAGTTCTTC | CASSSGLGTEQFF
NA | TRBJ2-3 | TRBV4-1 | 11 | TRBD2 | TGCGCCAGCAGAGCGGGGTATACGCAGTATTTT | CASRAGYTQYF
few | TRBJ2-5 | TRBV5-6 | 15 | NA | TGTGCCAGCAGCTTGGTACTGACAGTACAAGAGACCCAGTACTTC | CASSLVLTVQETQYF
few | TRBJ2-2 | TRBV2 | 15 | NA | TGTGCCAGCAGTGCGACATCAAGGGGCACCGGGGAGCTGTTTTTT | CASSATSRGTGELFF
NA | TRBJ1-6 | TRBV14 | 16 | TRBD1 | TGTGCCAGCAGCCCTGGACAGGGGTTGATTCACTCACCCCTCCACTTT | CASSPGQGLIHSPLHF
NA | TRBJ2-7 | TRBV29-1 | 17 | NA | TGCAGCGTTGGACTCGGACAGCGAAACTCCAACTCCTACGAGCAGTACTTC | CSVGLGQRNSNSYEQYF